Shown below are 19 T cell receptor beta chains from a single sample sequenced in a study of tumor-infiltrating lymphocytes in glioblastoma multiforme. Multiple V-beta primers and a C-beta primer amplified TCRB from RNA. TCRdb re-called the multiplex PCR reads with MiXCR, one entry per CDR3 protein. This sample yields approximately 30,000 distinct CDR3 sequences, of which about 58% are seen a single time; roughly a third belongs to the top ten. The sequencing input was brain tumor tissue. The receptors were sampled from a male donor with glioblastoma.

The chain employs TRBV6-1 and TRBJ1-2; D unclear. CDR3 length equals 11 residues. In germline, CDR1 is MNHNS, CDR2 SASEGT. V gave up 10 bases and J gave up 1 base, with 7 bases separating them. CDR3 nucleotides: TGTGCCACTTACAGTAACTATGGCTACACCTTC. Protein sequence: CATYSNYGYTF.

In the case of this clonotype: At one boundary the junction diverges from the germline segment, which might be a read error. The chain combines TRBV29-1 with TRBJ1-2; D remains ambiguous. CDR3 length: 11 amino acids. Germline-derived CDR1 and CDR2 are SQVTM and ANQGSEA. CDR3 DNA: TGCATCGCGGACCACTTCGATGGCTACGCCTTC. Its translation is CIADHFDGYAF.

Of note for this clonotype: A junction boundary mismatches the germline segment, possibly from a read error. V usage is TRBV18 and J usage is TRBJ2-7; 7 bases are a match to TRBD1. CDR1 is KGHSH and CDR2 is LQKENI in the germline V gene. The CDR3 sequence is 14 residues long. In nucleotides, the CDR3 is TGTGCCGGCTCGAAGGGGACAGTCTTCTACGAGCAGTACTTC. This gives the protein CAGSKGTVFYEQYF.

This clonotype came up a few times. A clone one base away is much larger, so this may be a read error. The chain employs TRBV14 and TRBJ2-1; D gene ambiguous. The CDR3 runs 12 residues. The germline V gene encodes CDR1 SGHDN and CDR2 FVKESK. Trimming removed 1 base at V and 16 bases at J, with 14 bases between. In DNA form, the CDR3 reads TGTGCCAGCAGCCAAGGGCAAGCGCGGTTTTTCTTC. Its translation: CASSQGQARFFF.

Note on this clonotype: A much larger clone differs from this one at a single base, so this may be a read error. J is TRBJ2-7 and V is TRBV6-6; tentative D call: TRBD2 (6 bases). There are 16 residues in the CDR3. From germline, CDR1 is MNHNY and CDR2 SVGAGI (reference sequence). The CDR3 reads CASSYSGGRPSYEKYF. CDR3 bases: TGTGCCAGCAGTTACTCTGGAGGGAGGCCCTCCTACGAGAAGTACTTC.

This chain connects TRBV29-1 to TRBJ2-3; TRBD2 is a possible D gene (5 bases). There are 13 residues in the CDR3. CDR1 and CDR2 from the germline V gene are SQVTM and ANQGSEA. Deletions cut 7 bases from V and 3 bases from J, with 14 bases between. The DNA of the CDR3 is TGCAGCGCTGAGGTTAGCGTGACAGATACGCAGTATTTT. Translation: CSAEVSVTDTQYF.

For this clonotype: Relative to the germline gene, one junction end is altered; a read error may explain this. The chain has TRBV29-1 and TRBJ2-7; tentative D call: TRBD1 (6 bases). Per germline, CDR1 SQVTM and CDR2 ANQGSEA. The CDR3 runs 14 residues. The DNA of the CDR3 is TGCAGCGTTGTGGGGGACAAGGGCTTCTACGTGCAGAGCTTC. Encoded protein: CSVVGDKGFYVQSF.

Remarks on this clonotype: One end of the junction does not line up with germline, which may come from a read error. V gene TRBV5-6 combines with J gene TRBJ2-2; D perhaps matches TRBD2 (5 bases). Germline CDR1 reads SGHDT; CDR2 reads YYEEEE. The CDR3 extends over 13 amino acids. The DNA for the CDR3 is TGTGCCAGCAGCTTGGACACCTACGGGGAGCTATTTTTT. Translating it yields CASSLDTYGELFF.

V is TRBV12-3 or TRBV12-4 and J is TRBJ2-7; D is unresolved. The CDR3 consists of 12 residues. Trimming cost V 8 bases and J 3 bases, with 11 bases left between them. CDR3 in amino acids: CASGLELYEQYF. In DNA form, the CDR3 reads TGTGCCAGCGGCCTGGAGCTCTACGAGCAGTACTTC.

Details on this clonotype: The junction departs from the called germline gene at one end, perhaps through a read error. The V call is TRBV4-1, the J call TRBJ1-4; maybe TRBD1 (5 bases). Germline V gene data show CDR1 as MGHRA and CDR2 as YSYEKL. The length of the CDR3 is 17 residues. The CDR3 DNA reads TGCGCCAGCAGCCAAGAGAGGGGCGCAATGGGTAGTGAAAAACTGTCTTTT. It encodes CASSQERGAMGSEKLSF.

In the case of this clonotype: A much larger clone lies a single base off, so this may be a read error. The CDR3 does not close with the conserved phenylalanine or tryptophan, likely indicating a read error. V and J are TRBV28 and TRBJ1-1; tentative D call: TRBD1 (6 bases). The V gene's germline CDR1 is MDHEN and CDR2 SYDVKM. This CDR3 comprises 15 residues. Deletions cut 5 bases from V and 0 bases from J, with 13 bases between. This CDR3 is CASSTPDSLNTEAFL. As DNA, the CDR3 is TGTGCCAGCAGTACCCCGGACAGCTTGAACACTGAAGCTTTCTTA.

V and J are TRBV20-1 and TRBJ2-2; 8 nucleotides agree with TRBD2. Germline trimming cut 0 bases from V and 7 bases from J; bases unmatched to any gene: 4. CDR1 DFQATT and CDR2 SNEGSKA come from the germline V gene (reference sequence). The CDR3 covers 14 residues. Here the CDR3 reads CSAREGLVSGELFF. In nucleotides, the CDR3 is TGCAGTGCTAGAGAGGGACTAGTGAGCGGGGAGCTGTTTTTT.

The rearrangement links TRBV20-1 to TRBJ2-1, with D perhaps matching TRBD2 (5 bases). V lost 3 bases and J lost 5, with 14 bases in between. The germline V gene has CDR1 DFQATT and CDR2 SNEGSKA (reference sequence). The CDR3 consists of 14 residues. CDR3 coding DNA: TGCAGTGCTAGCCGGGCTAGCCGACACAATGAGCAGTTCTTC. Its protein is CSASRASRHNEQFF.

Ten or more counts support this clonotype. The chain carries TRBV6-1 and TRBJ2-5; maybe TRBD1 (6 bases). Germline-derived CDR1 and CDR2 are MNHNS and SASEGT. The CDR3 covers 12 residues. Trimming shortened V by 10 bases and J by 5 bases, and 14 bases separated the two germline ends. The CDR3 is CATNGDMETQYF. For the CDR3, the DNA is TGTGCCACCAATGGGGACATGGAGACCCAGTACTTC.

To note about this clonotype: A junction end diverges from the germline sequence, so it may reflect a read error. The rearrangement uses TRBV6-1 and TRBJ1-6; D may be TRBD1 (5 bases). CDR1 and CDR2 (germline): MNHNS, SASEGT. This CDR3 spans 16 amino acids. The CDR3 DNA follows: TGTGCGAGCATTCGGCACGGGACGGACACGGAGTCACCCCTCCACTTT. This codes for CASIRHGTDTESPLHF.

The gene calls are TRBV20-1 and TRBJ1-1; TRBD1 is a possible D gene (5 bases). CDR1 and CDR2 (germline): DFQATT, SNEGSKA (reference sequence). V was trimmed by 0 bases and J by 6 bases, leaving 20 bases between them. This CDR3 contains 16 residues. Here the CDR3 DNA reads TGCAGTGCTAGAGAGGCGGGACGGGACGTATGGGCTGAAGCTTTCTTT. Protein: CSAREAGRDVWAEAFF.

For this clonotype: Compared with germline, one end of the junction differs, possibly owing to a read error. V and J are TRBV4-2 and TRBJ1-1; 7 nucleotides align to TRBD1. Germline V lookup: CDR1 LGHNA, CDR2 YNFKEQ. The CDR3 loop spans 13 amino acids. CDR3 sequence reads: CASSQGTDRVTLF. The DNA of the CDR3 is TGTGCTAGCAGCCAAGGTACCGACAGGGTAACTCTCTTT.

Of note for this clonotype: Since no conserved phenylalanine or tryptophan closes the CDR3, a read error is the likely cause. The DNA is omitted, as the CDR3 cannot be located on it reliably, and the CDR3 follows TCRdb's listing. The chain combines TRBV11-3 with TRBJ2-3. Germline V lookup: CDR1 SGHNT, CDR2 YENEEA. The CDR3 extends over 14 residues, inclusive of both ends. CDR3 sequence reads: CASRLSGRTDTRYY.

For this clonotype: A read error may produce the germline difference seen at one junction end. The chain combines TRBV29-1 with TRBJ1-2; 7 bases line up with TRBD1. CDR3 length: 16 amino acids. Per the germline V gene, CDR1 is SQVTM and CDR2 is ANQGSEA. The DNA of the CDR3 is TGCAGCGTTGTCCCGTTGGTGGGGCCAGGGGGATTTGGCTACACCTTT. Encoded protein: CSVVPLVGPGGFGYTF.